A single sample is the source of the 24 T cell receptor beta chains below, sequenced in a study of shared clonotypes between healthy human individuals. The assay was immunoSEQ multiplex PCR, and TCRdb's table has in-frame clones only and misses some. The table records roughly 700,000 clones, around 72% of them present only once. The sequencing sample was made of memory CD4+ T cells sorted from blood. Subset noted: CD45RA-negative fraction. All receptors come from a woman between 25 and 40 years old in good health.

This rearrangement joins TRBV28 to TRBJ2-7; 7 bases line up with TRBD2. Trimming removed 4 bases from V and 2 bases from J; junction bases left unmatched: 5. The length of the CDR3 is 14 residues. Germline CDR1 reads MDHEN; CDR2 reads SYDVKM. CDR3 nucleotide sequence: TGTGCCAGCAGTTCCCAGGCGGGAGCCTACGAGCAGTACTTC. Protein sequence: CASSSQAGAYEQYF.

The gene calls are TRBV6-6 and TRBJ2-1; 10 nucleotides line up with TRBD2. V was clipped by 6 bases and J by 12 bases; unmatched bases: 11. Germline V lookup: CDR1 MNHNY, CDR2 SVGAGI (reference sequence). The CDR3 totals 14 residues. The CDR3 sequence: CASSLLAGTDGQFF. The CDR3 nucleotides are TGTGCCAGCAGCCTACTAGCGGGGACAGATGGGCAGTTCTTC.

This chain's CDR3 is CASSLSGVTDTQYF. CDR3 coding DNA: TGTGCCAGTAGTCTGTCAGGAGTCACAGATACGCAGTATTTT. The chain carries TRBV19 and TRBJ2-3; D not resolved. The V gene lost 5 bases and the J gene lost 2 bases, with 11 bases spanning the gap. The CDR3 is 14 amino acids. Germline CDR1 is LNHDA and CDR2 is SQIVND (reference sequence).

The chain combines TRBV5-4 with TRBJ2-3; 7 bases agree with TRBD1. CDR3 length: 15 residues. J was trimmed by 1 base and V by 2 bases; bases with no gene match: 4. In germline, CDR1 is SGHNT, CDR2 YYREEE (reference sequence). The CDR3 loop is CASSFRQGGTDTQYF. The CDR3 nucleotides are TGTGCCAGCAGCTTTAGACAGGGAGGCACAGATACGCAGTATTTT.

The chain uses TRBV11-2 and TRBJ1-2; D gene ambiguous. The CDR3 has 13 amino acids. The ends were cut back, 0 bases at V and 7 bases at J, with 9 bases in the middle. Germline assignment: CDR1 SGHAT and CDR2 FQNNGV. CDR3 bases: TGTGCCAGCAGCTTAGATGGCAGAATTGGCTACACCTTC. This encodes CASSLDGRIGYTF. Based on the CDR3 plus reference TRBV11-2 and TRBJ1-2, the full variable domain is EAGVAQSPRYKIIEKRQSVAFWCNPISGHATLYWYQQILGQGPKLLIQFQNNGVVDDSQLPKDRFSAERLKGVDSTLKIQPAKLEDSAVYLCASSLDGRIGYTFGSGTRLTVV.

The chain has TRBV7-7 and TRBJ2-5; D call uncertain. This CDR3 contains 13 residues. In germline, CDR1 is SSHAT, CDR2 FNYEAQ (reference sequence). The V end was cut by 3 bases, the J end by 3 bases, with 8 bases between. The CDR3 DNA reads TGTGCCAGCAGCTTCTCCGACAAAGAGACCCAGTACTTC. Its protein product is CASSFSDKETQYF.

The rearrangement uses TRBV13 and TRBJ2-1, with D uncertain. V was shortened by 2 bases and J by 5 bases, with 19 bases between the two germline ends. The CDR3 consists of 17 residues. Germline assignment: CDR1 PRHDT and CDR2 FYEKMQ (reference sequence). This CDR3 reads CASSLLDLGHKNNEQFF. The CDR3 DNA sequence: TGTGCCAGCAGCTTATTAGATCTCGGCCATAAAAACAATGAGCAGTTCTTC.

This clone has just one count. The V and J genes are TRBV19 and TRBJ1-1; unclear D gene. V was shortened by 5 bases and J by 2 bases, with 24 bases between the two germline ends. Germline V gives CDR1 LNHDA, CDR2 SQIVND (reference sequence). The CDR3 has 18 residues. The CDR3 bases are TGTGCCAGTAGTCCAGCTACCTCGGGATACCCAGTAAACACTGAAGCTTTCTTT. It yields the protein CASSPATSGYPVNTEAFF.

As concerns this clone: Other DNA variants within this sample encode the same CDR3. The V call is TRBV28, the J call TRBJ2-2, with 7 bases lining up with TRBD2. The germline V gene encodes CDR1 MDHEN and CDR2 SYDVKM. J lost 3 bases, V lost 4 bases, and 5 bases had no gene match. CDR3 length: 15 amino acids. The CDR3 loop reads CASSSRLADTGELFF. The CDR3 DNA reads TGTGCCAGCAGTTCCAGACTAGCAGACACCGGGGAGCTGTTTTTT.

V is TRBV18 and J is TRBJ2-2; D not resolved. Germline-derived CDR1 and CDR2 are KGHSH and LQKENI. This CDR3 is 17 amino acids long. Trimming cost V 2 bases and J 0 bases, with 13 bases left between them. CDR3 sequence reads: CASSPGVLLANTGELFF. In DNA, the CDR3 is TGTGCCAGCTCACCAGGGGTCCTCCTCGCGAACACCGGGGAGCTGTTTTTT. The variable domain in full, completed from reference TRBV18 and TRBJ2-2, reads NAGVMQNPRHLVRRRGQEARLRCSPMKGHSHVYWYRQLPEEGLKFMVYLQKENIIDESGMPKERFSAEFPKEGPSILRIQQVVRGDSAAYFCASSPGVLLANTGELFFGEGSRLTVL.

This chain links TRBV19 with TRBJ2-7, with D tentatively TRBD1 (6 bases). Germline V gives CDR1 LNHDA, CDR2 SQIVND (reference sequence). Trimming pared 8 bases from V and 2 bases from J, leaving 13 bases between. The CDR3 contains 13 residues. The CDR3 loop is CASGAGAPYEQYF. The CDR3 DNA is TGTGCCAGTGGGGCAGGGGCCCCCTACGAGCAGTACTTC.

This rearrangement joins TRBV14 to TRBJ2-7, with D perhaps TRBD1 (5 bases). Germline CDR1 and CDR2: SGHDN and FVKESK. This CDR3 spans 13 amino acids. V shed 4 bases and J shed 3 bases, with 10 bases lying between them. The DNA of the CDR3 is TGTGCCAGCAGCCTGGCAAGGGGCTACGAGCAGTACTTC. It translates to CASSLARGYEQYF.

The chain links TRBV5-1 to TRBJ2-1; D is uncertain. V was cut by 1 base and J by 9 bases, with 8 bases left in between. The CDR3 runs to 12 residues. Germline lookup yields CDR1 SGHRS and CDR2 YFSETQ. Written as DNA, the CDR3 is TGCGCCAGCAGCTTGACAGAGAGTGAGCAGTTCTTC. Protein: CASSLTESEQFF.

This clone was observed a handful of times. The chain recombines TRBV29-1 with TRBJ2-3, with D perhaps given as TRBD1 or TRBD2 (5 bases each). This CDR3 comprises 12 residues. Deletions cut 4 bases from V and 2 bases from J, with 7 bases between. CDR1 SQVTM and CDR2 ANQGSEA come from the germline V gene. The CDR3 DNA sequence: TGCAGCGTTGTGGGGGACACAGATACGCAGTATTTT. As protein: CSVVGDTDTQYF.

The chain joins TRBV5-1 to TRBJ2-1; the match to TRBD2 covers 9 bases. CDR1 is SGHRS and CDR2 is YFSETQ in the germline V gene. The trim removed 2 bases at V and 7 bases at J, leaving 13 bases unmatched. This CDR3 is built from 17 residues. The CDR3 spells CASSFISAGLATNEQFF. For the CDR3, the DNA is TGCGCCAGCAGCTTTATTTCCGCCGGACTAGCGACAAATGAGCAGTTCTTC.

The chain has TRBV6-1 and TRBJ2-2; D possibly corresponds to TRBD1 (5 bases). V was pared by 4 bases and J by 6 bases, with 12 bases between. The CDR3 loop spans 14 amino acids. Germline V gene sequence: CDR1 MNHNS, CDR2 SASEGT. CDR3 DNA: TGTGCCAGCAGTGCCTCGCAGGGCCCCGGGGAGCTGTTTTTT. Residues: CASSASQGPGELFF.

CDR3 residues: CASSQAGRVKEQYF. CDR3 coding DNA: TGTGCCAGCAGTCAAGCAGGGCGAGTGAAAGAGCAGTACTTC. V is TRBV6-5 and J is TRBJ2-7; possible D gene TRBD1, 5 bases. This CDR3 has 14 amino acids. V was shortened by 5 bases and J by 7 bases, with 18 bases between the two germline ends. CDR1 is MNHEY, CDR2 SVGAGI, per germline.

V and J are TRBV5-1 and TRBJ1-1; 8 bases agree with TRBD1. The ends lost 4 bases at V and 5 bases at J; junction bases unmatched: 7. Germline V lookup: CDR1 SGHRS, CDR2 YFSETQ. There are 14 residues in the CDR3. The CDR3 region is CASSARTGRTEAFF. DNA of the CDR3: TGCGCCAGCAGCGCGCGGACAGGGCGGACTGAAGCTTTCTTT.

This clone was recorded at least ten times. V and J are TRBV5-1 and TRBJ2-3, with 7 bases aligning to TRBD2. V lost 8 bases, J lost 3 bases, and 15 bases stayed unmatched. The V gene's germline CDR1 is SGHRS and CDR2 YFSETQ. The CDR3 consists of 16 residues. Here the CDR3 DNA reads TGCGCCAGTACAACTTCCGGGACTACTTTGACAGATACGCAGTATTTT. It encodes CASTTSGTTLTDTQYF.

This chain uses TRBV7-2 with TRBJ2-7, with D possibly being TRBD1 (5 bases). The CDR3 is made up of 14 amino acids. Trimming shortened V by 5 bases and J by 2 bases, and 13 bases separated the two germline ends. CDR1 is SGHTA, CDR2 FQGNSA, per germline. CDR3 coding DNA: TGTGCCAGCAGCCAAGTAGGGGCAGCCTACGAGCAGTACTTC. Protein product: CASSQVGAAYEQYF.

The rearrangement joins TRBV4-2 to TRBJ1-1, with D unclear. Trimming shortened V by 3 bases and J by 1 base, and 15 bases separated the two germline ends. Germline V gene data show CDR1 as LGHNA and CDR2 as YNFKEQ. The CDR3 covers 16 residues. CDR3 nucleotide sequence: TGTGCCAGCAGCCAGCCCGGCGGCAGGCCGAACACTGAAGCTTTCTTT. The encoded protein is CASSQPGGRPNTEAFF.

This chain links TRBV5-1 with TRBJ2-3; 9 nucleotides align to TRBD2. This CDR3 has 17 amino acids. From germline, CDR1 is SGHRS and CDR2 YFSETQ. The V segment lost 0 bases and the J segment 4 bases; nucleotides outside the gene matches: 9. CDR3 in amino acids: CASSLGSSGIGPDTQYF. In nucleotides, the CDR3 is TGCGCCAGCAGCTTGGGGTCTAGCGGGATCGGGCCAGATACGCAGTATTTT.

The genes are TRBV7-3 and TRBJ1-1; 7 bases line up with TRBD1. Germline trimming cut 5 bases from V and 4 bases from J; bases unmatched to any gene: 7. CDR1 SGHTA and CDR2 FQGTGA come from the germline V gene. This CDR3 contains 14 residues. CDR3 nucleotide sequence: TGTGCCAGCAGCCTACAGGGGATGGGCACTGAAGCTTTCTTT. Its translation is CASSLQGMGTEAFF.

The V gene is TRBV19, the J gene TRBJ1-2, with TRBD1 matching 10 bases. The CDR3 is 14 residues long. Losses at the gene ends were 5 bases for V and 4 bases for J; bases not matched to a gene: 4. Germline V gene lookup returns CDR1 LNHDA and CDR2 SQIVND (reference sequence). The CDR3 sequence is CASSQDRGPYGYTF. The DNA for the CDR3 is TGTGCCAGTAGTCAAGACAGGGGGCCCTATGGCTACACCTTC.